One T cell receptor beta chain is described in this entry. Its target is not known. In germline, CDR1 is MNHEY, CDR2 SVGAGI. With 4 bases removed from V and 0 bases from J, the gap between germline ends came to 10 bases. The CDR3 is 15 residues long. This sample is drawn from a study of cytomegalovirus exposure and HLA in healthy donors. Study outcomes and limitations: Most TCR sequences were rare, but some public TCRs occurred in many donors. High specificity and sensitivity for cytomegalovirus status were reported for the classifier.

The protocol was immunoSEQ multiplex PCR, while the TCRdb copy is restricted to in-frame clones and leaves out a portion. The data hold roughly 310,000 clones, with approximately 86% observed a single time. V gene TRBV6-5 combines with J gene TRBJ1-3; the D is unclear. The TCR was taken from a man aged 25-40 years in good health and CMV-seronegative. Material for sequencing was PBMCs. CDR3 protein: CASSSGFGSGNTIYF. The CDR3 DNA is TGTGCCAGCAGTTCGGGTTTTGGCTCTGGAAACACCATATATTTT.